This section outlines one TCR beta chain sequence together with its context. This clone has just a few counts. This clone's antigen is unknown. Qualities for individual bases were not recorded, and no much larger clone is one base off. From each donor, a single peripheral blood sample of about 110 mL on average was drawn into heparinised tubes. A BD FACSAria II was used to sort naive, central memory, regulatory and stem cell-like memory CD4+ T cells with a panel that included CD45RO, CCR7, CD25, CD127, CD95 and CD27. Every sorted population had a purity above 95%. PBMCs were separated immediately by Lymphoprep density gradient centrifugation and were stained directly, without being cultured. Samples were stained and sorted in pairs, with one healthy donor and one patient per experiment, so that batch effects were minimized. The High Capacity cDNA Reverse Transcription Kit was used to reverse transcribe all of the isolated RNA, meaning that expressed TCRB transcripts were what got sequenced. Deep immunoSEQ sequencing was performed on naive, central memory and regulatory T cell samples, with an average of around 3.4 million total reads per sample. Sorted cells were lysed in RLT buffer, and RNA was extracted using DNase-treated RNeasy Micro or Mini kits according to cell number. To prevent cross-contamination, every cell subset was processed on its own, while patient and healthy donor samples were processed together. Using the immunoSEQ multiplex PCR, TCRB sequences were amplified from cDNA into 87-bp fragments spanning the CDR3 region. Sequencing of the amplicons was performed on the Illumina HiSeq platform. The study's own analysis went as follows. Synthetic template baselines were used to correct PCR bias computationally, reads within Hamming distance 2 were collapsed together, and singletons that could not be merged were discarded. Reads were aligned against IMGT so that V, D and J genes, CDR3 length and insertions or deletions at six rearrangement sites could be assigned. Clonotype counts were normalized to sorted cell number within each subset before computing true diversity and Gini coefficients with the tcR R package. The overlap coefficient, calculated on TCRB nucleotide sequences, was used to measure repertoire sharing. As stored in TCRdb, this immuneACCESS dataset retains in-frame rearrangements with V and J assigned. A fraction of the clones does not appear; measured against another copy, unresolved V genes explain less than half of the discrepancy, and the remainder lacks a known reason. Clone size and V and J calls were adopted from that table, with D and trimming inferred from the DNA. A total of about 150,000 clones appear in this sample, 7.5% to 10% of them only once. The ten largest clonotypes hold over 2% of the sample.

The sample originates from a study of beta chain features in type 1 diabetes (dated by TCRdb to between 2017 and 2018). Context from the whole study: Patients and healthy donors did not differ in mean age, gender distribution, total cell number or subset yield. A total of some 100,000,000 sorted cells were examined across all samples, and a strong correlation was observed between cell number per subset and RNA yield. In the study, TCRB repertoires of sorted circulating CD4+ T cell subsets from recently diagnosed type 1 diabetes patients were compared with those of matched healthy donors. Regulatory and stem cell-like memory subsets were isolated from only 8 patients and about 8 healthy donors, whereas naive and central memory subsets came from all 30 or so donors. General findings and caveats noted by the study authors: In all four CD4+ subsets, TCRB CDR3 length was moderately but significantly shorter in type 1 diabetes patients. Naive, central memory and regulatory TCRB repertoires appeared to be more alike among patients than among healthy donors. Shorter templates might have been favored by PCR, but patient and control samples were amplified and corrected together, so both groups would have been affected equally by any skew. Fewer insertions and more nucleotide deletions at VDJ recombination sites were observed in patients with type 1 diabetes, implying thymic rearrangement abnormalities. Because cDNA was sequenced instead of genomic DNA, activated cells with high expression could be over-represented, although the groups did not differ in activation or CD3 levels. Only small numbers of individuals were included in the HLA sub-analyses, which left unresolved whether HLA type had any influence on TCRB rearrangement.

The sequence derives from a woman under 30 in good health. The sample taken for sequencing was central memory CD4+ T cells from blood.

The CDR3 region: CASSTSGGSTDTQYF. The sequenced DNA: TGTGCCAGCAGCACGAGCGGGGGGAGCACAGATACGCAGTATTTT. The rearranged chain carries TRBV7-6 and TRBJ2-3, and 9 junctional nucleotides match TRBD2. The junction shows trimming of 5 bases on V and 0 bases on J, and the gene matches do not reach 3 bases of it. CDR1 and CDR2 are drawn from the germline V gene: SGHVS, FNYEAQ. The cysteine opens and the phenylalanine closes a CDR3 of 15 amino acids. Only CDR3 DNA remains: 45 bases, in frame from the first base.